The rows below give T cell receptor beta chains drawn from one sample of a study of cytomegalovirus exposure and HLA in healthy donors. Method: immunoSEQ multiplex PCR; TCRdb's copy keeps in-frame clones and lacks some. In the table there are just over 150,000 clones, 60% to 80% of which are singletons. Specimen: PBMCs. These receptors were collected from a woman in her forties or fifties in good health and CMV-seropositive. Both conserved end residues are part of each CDR3. The order of the fields is J gene, V gene, D gene, CDR3 protein. A D gene is named only where the DNA matches it firmly.

J gene: TRBJ2-5; V gene: TRBV7-2; D gene: TRBD2; CDR3 protein: CASSLPLAGGQETQYF
J gene: TRBJ2-2; V gene: TRBV25-1; D gene: TRBD1; CDR3 protein: CASSAHGTANTGELFF
J gene: TRBJ2-5; V gene: TRBV2; D gene: TRBD1; CDR3 protein: CASRGTGGETQYF
J gene: TRBJ1-3; V gene: TRBV7-9; D gene: .; CDR3 protein: CASSGGNILGNTIYF
J gene: TRBJ2-3; V gene: TRBV7-9; D gene: .; CDR3 protein: CASSFQGTDTQYF
J gene: TRBJ1-2; V gene: TRBV7-8; D gene: TRBD1; CDR3 protein: CASSFRTGPEGGYTF
J gene: TRBJ1-3; V gene: TRBV15; D gene: .; CDR3 protein: CATSRTEGNTIYF
J gene: TRBJ1-2; V gene: TRBV10-3; D gene: TRBD1; CDR3 protein: CAISTGGGVGYTF
J gene: TRBJ1-6; V gene: TRBV4-3; D gene: .; CDR3 protein: CASSQEGTQGSYNSPLHF
J gene: TRBJ2-7; V gene: TRBV4-1; D gene: TRBD2; CDR3 protein: CASSQAPRSGRLSYEQYF
J gene: TRBJ1-5; V gene: TRBV19; D gene: TRBD1; CDR3 protein: CASSFQGAVSNQPQHF
J gene: TRBJ2-2; V gene: TRBV18; D gene: .; CDR3 protein: CASSPYSSANTGELFF
J gene: TRBJ2-3; V gene: TRBV5-8; D gene: .; CDR3 protein: CASPGGRTDTQYF
J gene: TRBJ1-2; V gene: TRBV5-4; D gene: .; CDR3 protein: CASSPARGGGYTF
J gene: TRBJ2-5; V gene: TRBV2; D gene: TRBD2; CDR3 protein: CASNELAAETQYF
J gene: TRBJ1-5; V gene: TRBV7-2; D gene: .; CDR3 protein: CASSWGGRSNQPQHF
J gene: TRBJ2-1; V gene: TRBV6-1; D gene: .; CDR3 protein: CASLALGDYNEQFF
J gene: TRBJ1-4; V gene: TRBV11-2; D gene: .; CDR3 protein: CASSSRGEKLFF
J gene: TRBJ2-7; V gene: TRBV27; D gene: TRBD1; CDR3 protein: CASQGARGRPGEQYF
J gene: TRBJ1-5; V gene: TRBV28; D gene: TRBD1; CDR3 protein: CASSLWGQGTQPQHF
J gene: TRBJ2-3; V gene: TRBV5-6; D gene: TRBD2; CDR3 protein: CASSLGGGRSDTQYF
J gene: TRBJ1-5; V gene: TRBV27; D gene: .; CDR3 protein: CASSSGGNQPQHF
J gene: TRBJ1-2; V gene: TRBV6-5; D gene: .; CDR3 protein: CASSRPGGRGGYTF
J gene: TRBJ1-2; V gene: TRBV5-4; D gene: .; CDR3 protein: CASSFDRGYGYTF
J gene: TRBJ2-7; V gene: TRBV4-2; D gene: .; CDR3 protein: CASSRDSTSGEQYF
J gene: TRBJ1-1; V gene: TRBV4-1; D gene: .; CDR3 protein: CASSPNEGWEAFF
J gene: TRBJ2-7; V gene: TRBV10-1; D gene: .; CDR3 protein: CASTSWGGARYEQYF
J gene: TRBJ1-2; V gene: TRBV19; D gene: TRBD1; CDR3 protein: CASSPWTGLGRDGYTF
J gene: .; V gene: TRBV5-6; D gene: TRBD1; CDR3 protein: CASSLHPQGAAYEQYF
J gene: TRBJ2-1; V gene: TRBV18; D gene: .; CDR3 protein: CASSSTGDSEQFF
J gene: TRBJ1-2; V gene: TRBV7-9; D gene: .; CDR3 protein: CASSLAQGSGYTF
J gene: TRBJ2-7; V gene: TRBV7-2; D gene: .; CDR3 protein: CASSLRQGNSYEQYF
J gene: TRBJ2-7; V gene: TRBV7-8; D gene: .; CDR3 protein: CASSLGRTSYEQYF
J gene: TRBJ1-2; V gene: TRBV5-1; D gene: .; CDR3 protein: CASSLEGSTALNYGYTF
J gene: TRBJ2-3; V gene: TRBV6-1; D gene: .; CDR3 protein: CASSGVWGLSQDTQYF
J gene: TRBJ2-7; V gene: TRBV4-1; D gene: .; CDR3 protein: CASSHQMGRYYEQYF
J gene: TRBJ2-5; V gene: TRBV29-1; D gene: .; CDR3 protein: CSVAGDGFETQYF
J gene: TRBJ1-5; V gene: TRBV6-1; D gene: TRBD1; CDR3 protein: CASSPDRANQPQHF
J gene: TRBJ2-7; V gene: TRBV2; D gene: .; CDR3 protein: CASSDWPSRESSYEQYF
J gene: TRBJ2-1; V gene: TRBV2; D gene: .; CDR3 protein: CASTTGRDAEQFF
J gene: TRBJ2-7; V gene: TRBV10-3; D gene: TRBD1; CDR3 protein: CATTGQGVNEQYF
J gene: TRBJ2-3; V gene: TRBV4-3; D gene: TRBD2; CDR3 protein: CASSQPGGGLYIDTQYF
J gene: TRBJ2-5; V gene: TRBV10-1; D gene: .; CDR3 protein: CASSEGSGDGETQYF
J gene: TRBJ2-1; V gene: TRBV18; D gene: TRBD2; CDR3 protein: CASSPVAGGLRLEQFF
J gene: TRBJ1-2; V gene: TRBV6-5; D gene: TRBD1; CDR3 protein: CASSYRDRGDYGYTF
J gene: TRBJ1-2; V gene: TRBV19; D gene: .; CDR3 protein: CASSPSLSGNYGYTF
J gene: TRBJ2-7; V gene: TRBV11-3; D gene: TRBD2; CDR3 protein: CASSSSGTSGHEQYF
J gene: TRBJ2-5; V gene: TRBV4-1; D gene: TRBD2; CDR3 protein: CASSREAGSGETQYF